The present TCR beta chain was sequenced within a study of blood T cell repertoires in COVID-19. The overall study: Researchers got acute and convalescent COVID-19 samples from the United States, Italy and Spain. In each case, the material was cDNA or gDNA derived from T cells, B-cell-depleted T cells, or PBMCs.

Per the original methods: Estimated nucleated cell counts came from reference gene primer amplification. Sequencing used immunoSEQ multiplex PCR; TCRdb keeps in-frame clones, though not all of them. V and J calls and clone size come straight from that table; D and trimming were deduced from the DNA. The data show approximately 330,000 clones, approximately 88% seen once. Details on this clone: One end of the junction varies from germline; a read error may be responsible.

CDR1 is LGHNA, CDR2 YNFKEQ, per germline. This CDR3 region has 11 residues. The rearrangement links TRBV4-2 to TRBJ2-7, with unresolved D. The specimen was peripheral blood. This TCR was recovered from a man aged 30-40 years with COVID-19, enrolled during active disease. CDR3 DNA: TGTGCCAGCAGCCAAGGGTACGAGAAGTACTTC. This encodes CASSQGYEKYF.